Following are 32 T cell receptor beta chains from one sample sequenced in a study of OX40 agonist ivuxolimab in advanced cancers. The protocol was immunoSEQ multiplex PCR, while the TCRdb copy is restricted to in-frame clones and leaves out a portion. The sample lists about 58,000 clones, approximately 91% occurring once. The specimen was CD4+ or CD8+ T cells sorted from blood, collected in a trial of the OX40 agonist ivuxolimab. The origin of the receptors is an adult with an advanced solid tumor such as melanoma, head and neck, liver or kidney cancer.

The J gene is TRBJ2-4, the V gene TRBV5-6; tentatively, D is TRBD1 (7 bases). CDR3 size: 15 residues. The ends were cut back, 4 bases at V and 7 bases at J, with 18 bases in the middle. In germline, CDR1 is SGHDT, CDR2 YYEEEE. CDR3 DNA: TGTGCCAGCAGCCCAGGGGGAGGTTTTGGGAACATTCAGTACTTC. Its translation: CASSPGGGFGNIQYF. The full variable domain, its missing parts supplied by reference TRBV5-6 and TRBJ2-4, is DAGVTQSPTHLIKTRGQQVTLRCSPKSGHDTVSWYQQALGQGPQFIFQYYEEEERQRGNFPDRFSGHQFPNYSSELNVNALLLGDSALYLCASSPGGGFGNIQYFGAGTRLSVL.

This clone was seen more than once but under ten times. The chain recombines TRBV28 with TRBJ2-2; tentative D call: TRBD2 (5 bases). Trimming took off 3 bases at V and 6 bases at J, with 8 bases between the two ends. Germline loops: CDR1 MDHEN, CDR2 SYDVKM. The CDR3 is 13 residues long. As DNA, the CDR3 is TGTGCCAGCAGTTTCGGAGGAGCCGGGGAGCTGTTTTTT. Its protein is CASSFGGAGELFF.

V gene TRBV27 combines with J gene TRBJ2-7; the D gene is possibly TRBD1 (5 bases). The CDR3 covers 15 residues. Germline loops: CDR1 MNHEY, CDR2 SMNVEV (reference sequence). Trimming cost V 2 bases and J 3 bases, with 14 bases left between them. The CDR3 region has the DNA TGTGCCAGCAGTTTAAGGGGCCCTACTATCTACGAGCAGTACTTC. Translated, it gives CASSLRGPTIYEQYF.

The chain employs TRBV6-7 and TRBJ2-1; either TRBD1 or TRBD2 may supply D (5 bases each). TRBV6-7 falls under the ORF class, with uncertain function. The V and J ends lost 5 bases and 2 bases respectively, with 13 bases between them. The CDR3 extends over 15 amino acids. The CDR3 region is CASSTTDYPYNEQFF. CDR3 nucleotides: TGTGCCAGCAGTACGACAGACTACCCCTACAATGAGCAGTTCTTC.

V and J are TRBV13 and TRBJ2-3; the D gene is possibly TRBD1 (6 bases). The CDR3 has 14 residues. The germline CDR1 and CDR2 sequences are PRHDT and FYEKMQ (reference sequence). The V end lost 0 bases, the J end lost 10 bases, and 14 bases lay between the germline ends. Written as DNA, the CDR3 is TGTGCCAGCAGCTTAGGCAGGGGATTAAACGCGCAGTATTTT. As protein: CASSLGRGLNAQYF.

This sequence joins TRBV27 and TRBJ2-1; 10 bases are a match to TRBD2. The ends lost 5 bases at V and 6 bases at J; junction bases unmatched: 10. The CDR3 sequence is 16 residues long. Germline CDR1 MNHEY, CDR2 SMNVEV (reference sequence). This CDR3 is CASSLLSGTSVNEQFF. In DNA form, the CDR3 reads TGTGCCAGCAGTCTCCTTTCCGGGACTAGCGTCAATGAGCAGTTCTTC.

J is TRBJ2-3 and V is TRBV10-3; possible D gene TRBD2, 6 bases. The germline V gene encodes CDR1 ENHRY and CDR2 SYGVKD. V shed 0 bases and J shed 2 bases, with 21 bases lying between them. This CDR3 contains 19 residues. CDR3 region: CAISESGTSPSLNTDTQYF. CDR3 nucleotide sequence: TGTGCCATCAGTGAGTCTGGTACTAGCCCCTCACTGAACACAGATACGCAGTATTTT.

The chain is built from TRBV19 and TRBJ2-7; D unclear. The CDR3 loop spans 11 amino acids. Trimming removed 6 bases from V and 7 bases from J, with 10 bases in between. Germline loops: CDR1 LNHDA, CDR2 SQIVND (reference sequence). The DNA for the CDR3 is TGTGCCAGTAGCGTAGGGCGTGAGCAGTACTTC. Residues: CASSVGREQYF.

The V gene is TRBV27, the J gene TRBJ1-6; TRBD1 is a possible D gene (5 bases). With 3 bases removed from V and 9 bases from J, the gap between germline ends came to 15 bases. CDR1 and CDR2 (germline): MNHEY, SMNVEV (reference sequence). This CDR3 region has 15 residues. CDR3 nucleotide sequence: TGTGCCAGCAGTTTTGGGGGTGGTGTCAGTTCACCCCTCCACTTT. Translating gives CASSFGGGVSSPLHF.

This sequence joins TRBV7-3 and TRBJ2-1; D is perhaps TRBD2 (6 bases). The CDR3 spans 15 residues. Between the trimmed V and J ends, which lost 3 bases and 10 bases, there was a span of 19 bases. Germline V gives CDR1 SGHTA, CDR2 FQGTGA. The CDR3 protein is CASSFSGGTQLEQFF. The CDR3 DNA follows: TGTGCCAGCAGCTTCTCTGGCGGGACGCAACTAGAGCAGTTCTTC. Full variable domain (rest looked up from reference TRBV7-3 and TRBJ2-1): GAGVSQTPSNKVTEKGKYVELRCDPISGHTALYWYRQSLGQGPEFLIYFQGTGAADDSGLPNDRFFAVRPEGSVSTLKIQRTERGDSAVYLCASSFSGGTQLEQFFGPGTRLTVL.

This chain uses TRBV9 with TRBJ1-1; 9 bases match TRBD1. CDR3 length: 16 amino acids. J lost 6 bases, V lost 4 bases, and 13 bases had no gene match. Per germline, CDR1 SGDLS and CDR2 YYNGEE. The CDR3 protein is CASSPSPGQGGPEAFF. The CDR3 region has the DNA TGTGCCAGCAGCCCCTCCCCGGGACAGGGAGGACCTGAAGCTTTCTTT.

The rearrangement uses TRBV7-9 and TRBJ2-7; D is uncertain. The CDR3 extends over 12 amino acids. With 8 bases removed from V and 2 bases from J, the gap between germline ends came to 10 bases. Germline CDR1 reads SEHNR; CDR2 reads FQNEAQ (reference sequence). The CDR3 DNA reads TGTGCCAGCTTGGACGAGACCTACGAGCAGTACTTC. Encoded protein: CASLDETYEQYF.

The chain has TRBV4-1 and TRBJ1-1; weak D call: TRBD1 (6 bases). The germline V gene encodes CDR1 MGHRA and CDR2 YSYEKL. Trimming shortened V by 1 base and J by 4 bases, and 10 bases separated the two germline ends. There are 14 residues in the CDR3. The CDR3 DNA sequence: TGCGCCAGCAGCCAAGGGGGAGGGGGCACTGAAGCTTTCTTT. This translates into CASSQGGGGTEAFF.

Only one count was recorded for this clone. The CDR3 loop reads CASSYDSNSNTEAFF. For the CDR3, the DNA is TGTGCCAGCAGCTATGATTCGAATTCGAACACTGAAGCTTTCTTT. The J gene is TRBJ1-1, the V gene TRBV6-1; D not certain. Germline V gives CDR1 MNHNS, CDR2 SASEGT. V was trimmed by 6 bases and J by 1 base, leaving 15 bases between them. This CDR3 region has 15 residues.

The genes are TRBV5-1 and TRBJ2-5; D unclear. The CDR3 loop spans 14 amino acids. V was cut by 0 bases and J by 3 bases, with 9 bases left in between. Per germline, CDR1 SGHRS and CDR2 YFSETQ. CDR3 nucleotides: TGCGCCAGCAGCTTGGGCTGGAAAAAAGAGACCCAGTACTTC. Amino acid sequence: CASSLGWKKETQYF.

The rearrangement links TRBV11-1 to TRBJ1-1; TRBD1 matches at 8 bases. The V gene end was trimmed by 5 bases and the J gene end by 2 bases; junction bases not matched to a gene: 13. Per the germline V gene, CDR1 is SGHAT and CDR2 is FQDESV (reference sequence). The CDR3 is made up of 17 amino acids. The CDR3 nucleotides are TGTGCCAGCAGCCCAGGGACAGGAAAGATCGAAAACACTGAAGCTTTCTTT. Translation: CASSPGTGKIENTEAFF.

The chain links TRBV27 to TRBJ2-1, with 7 bases identical to TRBD2. V lost 6 bases to trimming and J lost 9 bases; unmatched junction nucleotides: 17. The CDR3 is 16 amino acids. Germline V CDR1 and CDR2: MNHEY, SMNVEV (reference sequence). The CDR3 protein is CASSSLGRAGPSEQFF. The CDR3 region has the DNA TGTGCCAGCAGCTCCTTGGGGAGAGCGGGACCGAGTGAGCAGTTCTTC.

The chain has TRBV6-6 and TRBJ1-1; the D is unclear. The CDR3 sequence is 13 residues long. Trimming took 2 bases from V and 2 from J, leaving 6 bases between them. Per germline, CDR1 MNHNY and CDR2 SVGAGI (reference sequence). The CDR3 nucleotides are TGTGCCAGCAGTTACACAGCTAACACTGAAGCTTTCTTT. Translated: CASSYTANTEAFF.

V and J are TRBV4-1 and TRBJ2-1; 16 bases match TRBD2. Trimming cost V 0 bases and J 2 bases; bases outside gene matches: 10. Germline CDR1 MGHRA, CDR2 YSYEKL. This CDR3 contains 21 residues. CDR3 in amino acids: CASSQDRGTSGRAFPYNEQFF. The CDR3 DNA sequence: TGCGCCAGCAGCCAAGATCGGGGGACTAGCGGGAGGGCCTTCCCCTACAATGAGCAGTTCTTC.

The chain uses TRBV9 and TRBJ2-5; TRBD2 aligns across 12 bases. CDR3 size: 15 residues. The J segment lost 2 bases and the V segment lost 4 bases, leaving 3 bases of the junction unmatched. Germline lookup yields CDR1 SGDLS and CDR2 YYNGEE. CDR3 amino acids: CASSLAGGEQETQYF. In nucleotides, the CDR3 is TGTGCCAGCAGCCTAGCGGGAGGGGAGCAAGAGACCCAGTACTTC. The full variable domain, with the rest looked up from reference TRBV9 and TRBJ2-5, is DSGVTQTPKHLITATGQRVTLRCSPRSGDLSVYWYQQSLDQGLQFLIQYYNGEERAKGNILERFSAQQFPDLHSELNLSSLELGDSALYFCASSLAGGEQETQYFGPGTRLLVL.

The chain has TRBV5-1 and TRBJ1-2; unclear D gene. The V gene's germline CDR1 is SGHRS and CDR2 YFSETQ. Deletions cut 3 bases from V and 1 base from J, with 13 bases between. This CDR3 region has 15 residues. The CDR3 reads CASSSTGLGNYGYTF. DNA for the CDR3: TGCGCCAGCAGCTCCACGGGATTGGGTAACTATGGCTACACCTTC.

Concerning this clone itself: No DNA is shown, since the ends of the CDR3 on it are uncertain; the CDR3 is the one TCRdb lists. The chain carries TRBV27 and TRBJ1-2. The CDR3 is 14 amino acids in total, end residues counted. Germline V gene data show CDR1 as MNHEY and CDR2 as SMNVEV (reference sequence). CDR3: CASSSLSGPRGYTF.

J is TRBJ2-5 and V is TRBV2, with 14 nucleotides matching TRBD2. The CDR3 consists of 20 residues. Germline lookup yields CDR1 SNHLY and CDR2 FYNNEI. J lost 0 bases, V lost 4 bases, and 13 bases had no gene match. The CDR3 loop is CASSAISGTSGRVYQETQYF. The CDR3 coding sequence is TGTGCCAGCAGTGCTATCTCCGGGACTAGCGGGAGAGTGTACCAAGAGACCCAGTACTTC.

The chain links TRBV27 to TRBJ2-2; 11 nucleotides align to TRBD2. J gave up 4 bases and V 1 base, and 2 bases lay outside the gene matches. Germline V CDR1 and CDR2: MNHEY, SMNVEV (reference sequence). This CDR3 region has 16 residues. CDR3 loop: CASSLYGTSGTGELFF. The CDR3 region has the DNA TGTGCCAGCAGTTTATACGGGACTAGCGGCACCGGGGAGCTGTTTTTT.

The chain recombines TRBV4-1 with TRBJ1-2; D is perhaps TRBD1 (5 bases). CDR1 and CDR2 (germline): MGHRA, YSYEKL. The V gene lost 1 base and the J gene lost 3 bases, with 12 bases spanning the gap. The CDR3 covers 15 residues. The CDR3 region has the DNA TGCGCCAGCAGCCAAGCTTTAGCGGGGGACTATGGCTACACCTTC. Translated: CASSQALAGDYGYTF.

J is TRBJ1-3 and V is TRBV4-1; TRBD1 might be the D (5 bases). The V gene lost 3 bases and the J gene lost 0 bases, with 12 bases spanning the gap. Germline V CDR1 and CDR2: MGHRA, YSYEKL. The CDR3 is 16 residues long. This chain's CDR3 is CASSHGQFLSGNTIYF. The DNA of the CDR3 is TGCGCCAGCAGCCACGGACAATTCCTCTCTGGAAACACCATATATTTT.

J is TRBJ2-1 and V is TRBV18, with 8 bases lining up with TRBD1. This CDR3 comprises 14 residues. CDR1 is KGHSH and CDR2 is LQKENI in the germline V gene. With 3 bases clipped from V and 8 bases from J, the junction kept 6 bases outside the gene matches. The CDR3 sequence: CASSPLDRVDEQFF. CDR3 nucleotides: TGTGCCAGCTCACCCCTGGACAGGGTCGATGAGCAGTTCTTC.

This rearrangement joins TRBV19 to TRBJ1-1; the D gene is possibly TRBD1 (6 bases). The germline gives CDR1 LNHDA, CDR2 SQIVND (reference sequence). CDR3 length equals 15 residues. Trimming removed 3 bases at V and 1 base at J, with 12 bases between. The CDR3 region has the DNA TGTGCCAGTAGTATTACAGGGTTGGGGAACACTGAAGCTTTCTTT. Protein product: CASSITGLGNTEAFF.

The V call is TRBV28, the J call TRBJ1-5, with 7 bases identical to TRBD1. CDR1 is MDHEN and CDR2 is SYDVKM in the germline V gene. V lost 1 base and J lost 4; bases outside the gene matches: 7. This CDR3 is 16 amino acids long. CDR3: CASSLFRGQVNQPQHF. In DNA, the CDR3 is TGTGCCAGCAGTTTATTCAGAGGACAGGTGAATCAGCCCCAGCATTTT.

The chain has TRBV28 and TRBJ1-1; 10 bases agree with TRBD1. The CDR3 loop spans 14 amino acids. V lost 6 bases, J lost 4 bases, and 5 bases stayed unmatched. Germline CDR1 is MDHEN and CDR2 is SYDVKM. The CDR3 spells CASRWTGGGTEAFF. The CDR3 region has the DNA TGTGCCAGCAGGTGGACAGGGGGAGGCACTGAAGCTTTCTTT.

J is TRBJ2-7 and V is TRBV5-1; TRBD1 agrees at 7 bases. The CDR3 is 13 residues long. Germline V gene data show CDR1 as SGHRS and CDR2 as YFSETQ. V lost 4 bases and J lost 4; bases outside the gene matches: 5. CDR3 sequence reads: CASSTGTAYEQYF. CDR3 DNA: TGCGCCAGCAGCACCGGGACAGCTTACGAGCAGTACTTC.

The genes are TRBV5-1 and TRBJ2-7; 10 bases line up with TRBD1. J gave up 2 bases and V 3 bases, and 2 bases lay outside the gene matches. Germline-derived CDR1 and CDR2 are SGHRS and YFSETQ. The CDR3 is 14 amino acids. CDR3 DNA: TGCGCCAGCAGCTATGGACAGGGGGCCTACGAGCAGTACTTC. It encodes CASSYGQGAYEQYF.